These T cell receptor beta chains were read from a single sample in a study of cytomegalovirus exposure and HLA in healthy donors. The assay was immunoSEQ multiplex PCR, and TCRdb's table has in-frame clones only and misses some. The data contain some 150,000 clones, 70% to 75% of them seen just once; the ten biggest clones take up 13% to 15%. What was sequenced was PBMCs. All receptors come from a human donor in good health. Each CDR3 is given with its conserved first and last residue. D genes are given only for firm matches. A row's size may be missing; if present it is once, few, many or a size class.

>TRBV2|TRBD1|-|TRBJ1-2
CASKTGINYGYTF
TGTGCCAGCAAGACAGGGATTAATTATGGCTACACCTTC
>TRBV27|TRBD1|few|TRBJ2-1
CASSLQTGMDYNEQFF
TGTGCCAGCAGTTTACAGACAGGGATGGACTACAATGAGCAGTTCTTC
>TRBV7-8|-|-|TRBJ1-2
CASSLSGALYGYTF
TGTGCCAGCAGCTTAAGCGGGGCCCTCTATGGCTACACCTTC
>TRBV5-1|-|-|TRBJ2-1
CASSGGGGIYNEQFF
TGCGCCAGCAGCGGGGGCGGGGGAATCTACAATGAGCAGTTCTTC
>TRBV11-3|TRBD1|-|TRBJ1-1
CASSLGTGIEAFF
TGTGCCAGCAGCTTAGGGACAGGGATAGAAGCTTTCTTT
>TRBV7-6|TRBD1|-|TRBJ2-7
CASAPGTALYEQYF
TGTGCCAGTGCTCCCGGGACAGCACTCTACGAGCAGTACTTC
>TRBV19|-|few|TRBJ2-7
CASTPGGVSSYEQYF
TGTGCCAGTACCCCTGGTGGTGTTAGCTCCTACGAGCAGTACTTC
>TRBV4-2|TRBD2|-|TRBJ2-3
CASSHTRGLGDTQYF
TGTGCCAGCAGCCATACAAGAGGACTAGGAGATACGCAGTATTTT
>TRBV4-1|-|few|TRBJ2-7
CASSQGASYEQYF
TGCGCCAGCAGCCAAGGGGCCTCCTACGAGCAGTACTTC
>TRBV7-9|-|-|TRBJ1-5
CASSLSAQINQPQHF
TGTGCCAGCAGCTTAAGTGCCCAGATAAATCAGCCCCAGCATTTT
>TRBV9|TRBD1|-|TRBJ1-2
CASSSGLGQGVGYTF
TGTGCCAGCAGCTCAGGGTTGGGACAGGGAGTTGGCTACACCTTC
>TRBV6-6|-|few|TRBJ1-1
CASRRSSGGQNTEAFF
TGTGCCAGCAGACGCTCTTCGGGGGGGCAGAACACTGAAGCTTTCTTT
>TRBV30|TRBD2|-|TRBJ2-3
CAWSVKWASGLTTDTQYF
TGTGCCTGGAGTGTGAAATGGGCTAGCGGGCTAACCACAGATACGCAGTATTTT
>TRBV10-1|TRBD2|-|TRBJ2-1
CASSASGGTEQFF
TGCGCCAGCTCGGCTAGCGGGGGGACTGAGCAGTTCTTC
>TRBV19|-|-|TRBJ2-7
CASSIRPGTRAHEQYF
TGTGCCAGTAGTATAAGGCCCGGGACAAGGGCCCACGAGCAGTACTTC
>TRBV4-1|-|few|TRBJ1-5
CASSQEARGGQPQHF
TGCGCCAGCAGCCAAGAAGCTCGGGGAGGCCAGCCCCAGCATTTT
>TRBV10-3|-|-|TRBJ1-2
CAISGDMANYGYTF
TGTGCCATCAGTGGGGACATGGCTAACTATGGCTACACCTTC
>TRBV28|-|-|TRBJ2-7
CASSPRGTAYEQYF
TGTGCCAGCAGTCCTCGCGGGACAGCCTACGAGCAGTACTTC
>TRBV7-9|-|-|TRBJ1-3
CASSSSLGNTIYF
TGTGCCAGCAGCTCGAGTCTCGGAAACACCATATATTTT
>TRBV5-1|TRBD1|medium-sized|TRBJ1-2
CASSGLRDRGALHGYTF
TGCGCCAGCAGCGGGCTCCGGGACAGGGGCGCCCTGCATGGCTACACCTTC
>TRBV10-3|TRBD2|-|TRBJ2-2
CAISVGRGDATGELFF
TGTGCCATCAGTGTTGGTCGGGGGGACGCCACCGGGGAGCTGTTTTTT
>TRBV4-1|TRBD1|once|TRBJ2-7
CASSQEQGASDEQYF
TGCGCCAGCAGCCAAGAACAGGGGGCATCGGACGAGCAGTACTTC
>TRBV5-1|-|few|TRBJ2-2
CASTSPPDSSTGELFF
TGCGCCAGCACCTCGCCCCCCGACAGTTCCACCGGGGAGCTGTTTTTT
>TRBV28|-|-|TRBJ1-6
CASSLLGSRDSPLHF
TGTGCCAGCAGTTTGCTCGGGAGTAGGGATTCACCCCTCCACTTT
>TRBV28|TRBD2|-|TRBJ2-1
CASSIAGGYNEQFF
TGTGCCAGCAGCATAGCGGGGGGCTACAATGAGCAGTTCTTC
>TRBV11-1|-|-|TRBJ1-3
CASSPRGGGGNTIYF
TGTGCCAGCAGCCCGCGGGGCGGCGGAGGAAACACCATATATTTT
>TRBV2|TRBD2|-|TRBJ2-7
CASSDAGEPGSGEQYF
TGTGCCAGCAGTGACGCGGGGGAGCCTGGGTCTGGCGAGCAGTACTTC
>TRBV7-9|-|-|TRBJ2-1
CASSSTDYNEQFF
TGTGCCAGCAGCTCGACAGATTACAATGAGCAGTTCTTC
>TRBV5-1|TRBD2|-|TRBJ2-5
CASKYSSGLAGEETQYF
TGCGCCAGCAAATATTCCTCTGGGCTAGCGGGGGAAGAGACCCAGTACTTC
>TRBV7-6|-|-|TRBJ1-6
CASSSGRGKNSPLHF
TGTGCCAGCAGCTCCGGGCGGGGAAAGAATTCACCCCTCCACTTT
>TRBV6-1|TRBD2|-|TRBJ2-5
CASSPTSGGMETQYF
TGTGCCAGCAGTCCAACTAGCGGGGGTATGGAGACCCAGTACTTC
>TRBV27|TRBD2|few|TRBJ2-1
CASSRGGRDEQFF
TGTGCCAGCAGCCGGGGGGGGCGGGACGAGCAGTTCTTC
>TRBV11-3|-|-|TRBJ2-5
CASSFPGHQETQYF
TGTGCCAGCAGCTTCCCGGGACACCAGGAGACCCAGTACTTC
>TRBV9|-|-|TRBJ1-3
CASSKQSSGNTIYF
TGTGCCAGCAGCAAACAGAGCTCTGGAAACACCATATATTTT
>TRBV6-6|-|-|TRBJ1-2
CASRSGYGYTF
TGTGCCAGCAGGTCAGGTTATGGCTACACCTTC
>TRBV9|-|-|TRBJ2-5
CASSVGDGRNQETQYF
TGTGCCAGCAGCGTAGGTGACGGGAGAAACCAAGAGACCCAGTACTTC
>TRBV6-5|-|-|TRBJ1-2
CASSVGGYGYTF
TGTGCCAGCAGTGTGGGGGGCTATGGCTACACCTTC
>TRBV7-9|TRBD2|-|TRBJ2-7
CATTGGTSGTYEQYF
TGTGCCACCACTGGCGGGACTAGCGGAACCTACGAGCAGTACTTC
>TRBV6-1|-|-|TRBJ1-5
CASTGDSNQPQHF
TGTGCCAGCACGGGGGATAGCAATCAGCCCCAGCATTTT
>TRBV18|-|-|TRBJ1-1
CASSPLLEAFF
TGTGCCAGCTCACCATTACTAGAAGCTTTCTTT
>TRBV27|-|few|TRBJ1-1
CASRVSGRYTEAFF
TGTGCCAGCAGAGTCAGCGGCCGGTACACTGAAGCTTTCTTT